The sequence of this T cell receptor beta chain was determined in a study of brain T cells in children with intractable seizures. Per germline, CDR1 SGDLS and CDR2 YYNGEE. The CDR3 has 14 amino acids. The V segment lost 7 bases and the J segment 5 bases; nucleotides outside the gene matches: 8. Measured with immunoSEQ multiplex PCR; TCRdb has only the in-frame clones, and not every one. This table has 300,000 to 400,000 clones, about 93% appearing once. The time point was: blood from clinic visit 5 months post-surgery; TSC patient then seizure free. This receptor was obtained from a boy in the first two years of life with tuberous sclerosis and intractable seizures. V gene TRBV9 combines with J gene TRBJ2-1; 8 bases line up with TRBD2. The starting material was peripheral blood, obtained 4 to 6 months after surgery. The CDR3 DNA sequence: TGTGCCAGCGATTTAACGGGAGGGGACAATGAGCAGTTCTTC. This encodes CASDLTGGDNEQFF. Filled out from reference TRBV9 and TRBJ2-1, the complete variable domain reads DSGVTQTPKHLITATGQRVTLRCSPRSGDLSVYWYQQSLDQGLQFLIQYYNGEERAKGNILERFSAQQFPDLHSELNLSSLELGDSALYFCASDLTGGDNEQFFGPGTRLTVL.